This is a list of T cell receptor beta chains from one sample in a study of blood T cell repertoires in COVID-19. Assay: immunoSEQ multiplex PCR; the TCRdb copy retains only in-frame clones and omits some. The table includes about 120,000 clones, 70% to 90% detected once. Specimen: peripheral blood. The receptors were gathered from a man over 45 with acute or convalescent COVID-19. Both conserved end residues are trimmed from each CDR3. The order of the fields is CDR3 length, V gene, D gene, CDR3 protein. The D gene is left open where the match is weak.

length: 13
V: TRBV5-6
D: TRBD2
CDR3: ASSRRRERADEQF

length: 14
V: TRBV5-1
D: .
CDR3: ASSLGQHGVTDTQY

length: 14
V: TRBV21-1
D: .
CDR3: ASSLGTSGRGNEQF

length: 13
V: TRBV6-5
D: TRBD1
CDR3: ASSHTGESYNEQF

length: 12
V: TRBV9
D: TRBD2
CDR3: ASSGGLAGYEQY

length: 16
V: TRBV5-6
D: .
CDR3: ASSLWQSIDSRDYGYT

length: 14
V: TRBV18
D: .
CDR3: ASSPLKGGLNTEAF

length: 14
V: TRBV11-3
D: .
CDR3: ASSFPPARSGNTIY

length: 14
V: TRBV19
D: TRBD2
CDR3: ASRDIAGSSTDTQY

length: 11
V: TRBV5-1
D: .
CDR3: ASSPTVTGELF

length: 10
V: TRBV29-1
D: TRBD1
CDR3: SAKTGGEGYT

length: 14
V: TRBV18
D: TRBD1
CDR3: ASSHIGQGSGNTIY

length: 10
V: TRBV11-3
D: .
CDR3: ASSGSVNEQF

length: 13
V: TRBV4-1
D: TRBD2
CDR3: ASSQVTSGDYEQY

length: 15
V: TRBV11-3
D: TRBD2
CDR3: ASSTNQLAEIAYEQY

length: 13
V: TRBV7-9
D: TRBD2
CDR3: ASSLAGGPADTQY

length: 14
V: TRBV6-5
D: TRBD2
CDR3: ASSYLTSGDPYEQY

length: 13
V: TRBV7-2
D: TRBD2
CDR3: ASSFGRGGSYEQY

length: 13
V: TRBV5-6
D: TRBD1
CDR3: ASSLSGTGRYGYT

length: 14
V: TRBV19
D: TRBD2
CDR3: ASSISSGRVFGELF

length: 14
V: TRBV7-6
D: TRBD2
CDR3: ASSLVASGRTGELF

length: 13
V: TRBV7-9
D: TRBD1
CDR3: ASSPTGTGGPEAF

length: 14
V: TRBV11-3
D: .
CDR3: ASSYLSRVPSYEQY

length: 11
V: TRBV29-1
D: TRBD1
CDR3: SVPRQGQETQY

length: 14
V: TRBV3-1/TRBV3-2
D: TRBD2
CDR3: ASSPGLAGITGELF

length: 13
V: TRBV11-2
D: TRBD2
CDR3: ASSSSAGGPYEQY

length: 10
V: TRBV10-3
D: .
CDR3: AISWTATEAF

length: 13
V: TRBV5-5
D: TRBD1
CDR3: ASSLSTGLNEKLF

length: 12
V: TRBV11-2
D: TRBD1
CDR3: ASSLTGQTYGYT

length: 15
V: TRBV2
D: TRBD2
CDR3: ASQGTSGSPWGGELF

length: 11
V: TRBV11-2
D: .
CDR3: ASSRTGNQPQH

length: 10
V: TRBV19
D: .
CDR3: ASSIRGSGYT

length: 11
V: TRBV4-1
D: .
CDR3: ASSQALANEQF

length: 10
V: TRBV28
D: .
CDR3: ASSVEVGELF

length: 13
V: TRBV18
D: .
CDR3: ASSPVVSSGTEAF

length: 12
V: TRBV27
D: .
CDR3: ASRRTEARNEQY

length: 12
V: TRBV27
D: TRBD2
CDR3: ASSFGLAGLEQF

length: 11
V: TRBV5-4
D: .
CDR3: ASSFFRDYEQY

length: 14
V: TRBV18
D: .
CDR3: ASSTSQGMMNTEAF

length: 15
V: TRBV19
D: .
CDR3: ASSIDQVRGGNQPQH

length: 14
V: TRBV7-8
D: TRBD1
CDR3: ASSQGTGLGEAEAF

length: 11
V: TRBV4-1
D: TRBD2
CDR3: ASSQRRENEQF

length: 12
V: TRBV4-1
D: .
CDR3: ASSPTVDTYEQY

length: 13
V: TRBV10-2
D: .
CDR3: ASSYEAVLAYEQY

length: 11
V: TRBV19
D: .
CDR3: ASSVGSPGGYT

length: 12
V: TRBV2
D: TRBD1
CDR3: ASRQGQGRYGYT

length: 12
V: TRBV27
D: TRBD2
CDR3: ASSFASGHNEQF

length: 10
V: TRBV29-1
D: TRBD1
CDR3: SVGTGDYGYT

length: 12
V: TRBV7-9
D: TRBD1
CDR3: ASGKDRGVDEQY

length: 12
V: TRBV24-1
D: TRBD1
CDR3: ATSDGDRVSGYT

length: 13
V: TRBV19
D: .
CDR3: ASSKGPPEGNEQF

length: 13
V: TRBV14
D: .
CDR3: ASSRPGSDNSPLH

length: 14
V: TRBV4-1
D: .
CDR3: ASSQEAGGNNSPLH

length: 11
V: TRBV16
D: .
CDR3: ASSQTQTYEQY

length: 15
V: TRBV4-2
D: TRBD1
CDR3: ASSLHGTGAGNEKLF